Sequencing of this T cell receptor (beta chain) was carried out in a study of early T cells in non-severe SARS-CoV-2 infection (dated by TCRdb to the early 2020s). A note on the overall study: Because TCR sequencing relied on bulk RNA taken from unsorted whole blood, pairing of alpha and beta chains was not possible.

The library was generated by 5' RACE. TCRdb names NextSeq 500 as the instrument used. To correct for sequencing error and PCR bias, the TCR library protocol tagged individual cDNA molecules with unique molecular identifiers. Both TCR alpha and beta chains were sequenced, and tight co-correlation was observed between alpha and beta sequence abundances in each sample. The original pipeline was this. V gene, J gene and CDR3 annotation of TCR sequences was performed with Decombinator V4. Expanded TCRs were defined as changing significantly between any two time points under a Poisson model with p below 0.0001. Abundances of TCRs were expressed as counts per million after normalisation to the total number of TCRs sequenced in each sample. TRAV1-2 paired with TRAJ12, TRAJ20 or TRAJ33 defined MAIT TCRs, while TRAV10 paired with TRAJ18 defined iNKT TCRs. A search of VDJdb, accessed on 1 November 2021, was run for TCRs annotated to CMV, EBV and SARS-CoV-2, with TCRs annotated for multiple antigens excluded. TCRdb trimmed the raw reads at Q25, called clones with MiXCR and kept productive beta chains. Each CDR3 protein appears once, grouped with its most common genes and DNA. TCRdb's processing, not the authors', yielded these V and J calls. For this sample the table gives under 70,000 distinct CDR3 sequences, of which over 4.5% were detected only once. The top ten clonotypes cover just under 5% of the sample.

This was a case-control study nested in a cohort of healthcare workers in London, UK, who had nasopharyngeal swab PCR tests and blood samples taken every week. Healthcare workers were recruited between 23 and 31 March 2020, during the week of the UK lockdown, and were followed weekly for up to about 15 weeks. Overall results and qualifications from the work: Matching against VDJdb was skewed toward anti-spike CD8 responses, likely underestimated virus-specific expansions, and missed private and CD4 specificities.

This clonotype was counted ten times or more. It has no known antigen specificity. No base qualities exist here, and no much larger clone lies one base off it. From the cysteine through the phenylalanine, the CDR3 covers 14 amino acids. Only the CDR3 part of the read is kept: 42 bases, read in frame from the first base. CDR1 MNHNS and CDR2 SASEGT are derived from the germline V gene. The V end loses 4 bases and the J end loses 2 bases, and a stretch of 12 bases separates them. The sample consisted of whole blood. The clonotype was recovered from an adult who was a healthcare worker with PCR-confirmed SARS-CoV-2 infection or an uninfected control (not recorded which). The rearranged segments are TRBV6-1 and TRBJ2-7; no D segment can be confidently identified. The nucleotide sequence reads TGTGCCAGCAGTGCGCGGCAGGTGACCTACGAGCAGTACTTC. Its coded protein is CASSARQVTYEQYF.